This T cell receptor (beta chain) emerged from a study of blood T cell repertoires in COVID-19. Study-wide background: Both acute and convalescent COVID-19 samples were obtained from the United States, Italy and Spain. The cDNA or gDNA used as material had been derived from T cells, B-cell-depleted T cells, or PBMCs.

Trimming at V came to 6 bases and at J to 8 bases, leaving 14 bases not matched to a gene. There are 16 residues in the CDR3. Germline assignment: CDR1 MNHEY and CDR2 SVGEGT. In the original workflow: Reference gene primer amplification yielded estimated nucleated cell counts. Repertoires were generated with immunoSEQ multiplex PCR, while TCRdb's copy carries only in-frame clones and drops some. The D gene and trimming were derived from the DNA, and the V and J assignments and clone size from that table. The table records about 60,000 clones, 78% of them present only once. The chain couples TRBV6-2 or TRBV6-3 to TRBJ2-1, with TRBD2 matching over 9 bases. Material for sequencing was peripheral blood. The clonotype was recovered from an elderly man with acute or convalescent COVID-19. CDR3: CASSPSGRGGLHEQFF. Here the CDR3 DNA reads TGTGCCAGCAGCCCTTCGGGGCGGGGGGGCCTGCATGAGCAGTTCTTC.